The 7 T cell receptor beta chains below come from one sample, sequenced in a study of cytomegalovirus exposure and HLA in healthy donors. With 60 Vbeta and 13 Jbeta primers, the PCR was carried out. Clones were read by immunoSEQ multiplex PCR, and TCRdb kept only the in-frame ones, dropping some. The top ten clones hold 4% of a sample with under 150,000 clones, 75% to 85% of them seen once. The sequenced sample consisted of PBMCs. Receptors were obtained from a woman aged 35 to 49 in good health and CMV-seronegative.

This clone was counted only a few times. The V call is TRBV2, the J call TRBJ1-1; tentatively, D is TRBD1 (6 bases). This CDR3 is built from 13 residues. Germline V gene data show CDR1 as SNHLY and CDR2 as FYNNEI. Trimming left V 3 bases short and J 8 bases short, with 13 bases between. CDR3 residues: CASSEVMTGEAFF. The CDR3 bases are TGTGCCAGCAGTGAGGTGATGACAGGCGAAGCTTTCTTT.

This clone occurred a few times. The chain recombines TRBV7-3 with TRBJ2-1, with a possible D match to TRBD2 (6 bases). There are 16 residues in the CDR3. Germline loops: CDR1 SGHTA, CDR2 FQGTGA. Trimming pared 5 bases from V and 0 bases from J, leaving 14 bases between. Here the CDR3 reads CASSPAGGDSYNEQFF. Here the CDR3 DNA reads TGTGCCAGCAGCCCCGCCGGCGGGGACTCCTACAATGAGCAGTTCTTC. The full variable domain, its missing parts supplied by reference TRBV7-3 and TRBJ2-1, is GAGVSQTPSNKVTEKGKYVELRCDPISGHTALYWYRQSLGQGPEFLIYFQGTGAADDSGLPNDRFFAVRPEGSVSTLKIQRTERGDSAVYLCASSPAGGDSYNEQFFGPGTRLTVL.

The rearrangement uses TRBV28 and TRBJ1-1; D is possibly TRBD1 (6 bases). CDR1 is MDHEN and CDR2 is SYDVKM in the germline V gene. Trimming took off 6 bases at V and 11 bases at J, with 16 bases between the two ends. The CDR3 sequence is 12 residues long. This chain's CDR3 is CASSLDRFGAFF. As DNA, the CDR3 is TGTGCCAGCAGCCTAGACAGGTTCGGGGCTTTCTTT.

The chain recombines TRBV2 with TRBJ2-2, with 7 bases that match TRBD2. This CDR3 spans 17 amino acids. CDR1 is SNHLY and CDR2 is FYNNEI in the germline V gene. Trimming cost V 4 bases and J 6 bases; bases outside gene matches: 14. The CDR3 nucleotides are TGTGCCAGCAGTGGACTAGCCATGGCCCTGGGTCCCGGGGAGCTGTTTTTT. It translates to CASSGLAMALGPGELFF.

The chain links TRBV2 to TRBJ1-2; 7 bases align to TRBD1. V lost 3 bases and J lost 8; bases outside the gene matches: 3. From germline, CDR1 is SNHLY and CDR2 FYNNEI. The CDR3 spans 12 residues. CDR3 region: CASSDQGGGYTF. CDR3 DNA: TGTGCCAGCAGTGATCAGGGGGGAGGCTACACCTTC.

The J gene is TRBJ2-1, the V gene TRBV7-6, with a weak D call TRBD2 (5 bases). CDR3 length: 14 residues. The germline V gene encodes CDR1 SGHVS and CDR2 FNYEAQ. V lost 1 base and J 4 bases, leaving 8 bases between the germline ends. CDR3 residues: CASSLVSGYNEQFF. CDR3 DNA: TGTGCCAGCAGCTTAGTTTCGGGGTACAATGAGCAGTTCTTC.

This chain joins TRBV7-2 and TRBJ2-5; 11 bases fit TRBD2. Trimming at V came to 5 bases and at J to 7 bases, leaving 9 bases not matched to a gene. Germline values: CDR1 SGHTA, CDR2 FQGNSA. The CDR3 is 15 amino acids. The CDR3 DNA reads TGTGCCAGCAGCCCGCCCGGGACTAGCGGCGCGACCCAGTACTTC. Translating it yields CASSPPGTSGATQYF. The whole variable domain, filled in from reference TRBV7-2 and TRBJ2-5, reads GAGVSQSPSNKVTEKGKDVELRCDPISGHTALYWYRQSLGQGLEFLIYFQGNSAPDKSGLPSDRFSAERTGGSVSTLTIQRTQQEDSAVYLCASSPPGTSGATQYFGPGTRLLVL.